This T cell receptor beta chain was sequenced during a study of cytomegalovirus exposure and HLA in healthy donors. Overall study: An earlier analysis found fewer than 140 million unique TCR beta sequences from about 179 million T cells.

Concerning this clone: What it recognizes is unknown.

The length of the CDR3 is 19 residues. Germline V gene lookup returns CDR1 SGHTA and CDR2 FQGNSA. With V trimmed by 4 bases and J by 5 bases, 17 bases remained unmatched. The study ran its PCR with 60 Vbeta and 13 Jbeta primers. Libraries were prepared by immunoSEQ multiplex PCR; TCRdb keeps only in-frame clonotypes and omits some of them. The sample includes roughly 120,000 clones, roughly 81% seen only once; the top ten take 1.1%. Whole-study results and caveats: Later analysis identified some 16,000 TCR beta sequences associated with HLA alleles, using a false discovery rate threshold of 0.05.

The V and J genes are TRBV7-2 and TRBJ2-1; TRBD2 aligns across 10 bases. Sample: PBMCs. The source of this sequence is a woman aged 30 to 39 in good health and CMV-seronegative. The CDR3 nucleotides read TGTGCCAGCAGCTCCCACCCCGACTCCGGGACTAGCGTTGACAATGAGCAGTTCTTC. This gives the protein CASSSHPDSGTSVDNEQFF.